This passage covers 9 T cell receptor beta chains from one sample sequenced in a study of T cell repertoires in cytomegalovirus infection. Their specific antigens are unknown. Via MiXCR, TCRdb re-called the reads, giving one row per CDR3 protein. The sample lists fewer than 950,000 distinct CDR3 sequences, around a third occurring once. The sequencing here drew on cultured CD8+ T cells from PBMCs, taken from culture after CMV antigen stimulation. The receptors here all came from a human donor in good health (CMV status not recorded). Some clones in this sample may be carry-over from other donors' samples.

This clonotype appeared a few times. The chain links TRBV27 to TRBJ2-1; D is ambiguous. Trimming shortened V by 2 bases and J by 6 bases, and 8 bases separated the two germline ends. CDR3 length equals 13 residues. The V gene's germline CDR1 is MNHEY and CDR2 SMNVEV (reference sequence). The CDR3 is CASSLTRRNEQFF. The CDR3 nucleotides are TGTGCCAGCAGTTTAACTCGACGCAATGAGCAGTTCTTC.

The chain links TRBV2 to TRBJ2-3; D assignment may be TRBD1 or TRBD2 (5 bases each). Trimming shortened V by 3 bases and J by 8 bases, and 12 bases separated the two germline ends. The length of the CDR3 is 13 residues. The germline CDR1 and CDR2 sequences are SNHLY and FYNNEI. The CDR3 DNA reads TGTGCCAGCAGTGACCGACAGAGGGGTACGCAGTATTTT. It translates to CASSDRQRGTQYF. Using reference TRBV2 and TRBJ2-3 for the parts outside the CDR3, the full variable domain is EPEVTQTPSHQVTQMGQEVILRCVPISNHLYFYWYRQILGQKVEFLVSFYNNEISEKSEIFDDQFSVERPDGSNFTLKIRSTKLEDSAMYFCASSDRQRGTQYFGPGTRLTVL.

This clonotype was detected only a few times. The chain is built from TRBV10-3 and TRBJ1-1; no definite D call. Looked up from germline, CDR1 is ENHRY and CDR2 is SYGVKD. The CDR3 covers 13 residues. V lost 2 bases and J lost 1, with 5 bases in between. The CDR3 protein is CAISERKNTEAFF. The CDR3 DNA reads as TGTGCCATCAGTGAGAGGAAGAACACTGAAGCTTTCTTT.

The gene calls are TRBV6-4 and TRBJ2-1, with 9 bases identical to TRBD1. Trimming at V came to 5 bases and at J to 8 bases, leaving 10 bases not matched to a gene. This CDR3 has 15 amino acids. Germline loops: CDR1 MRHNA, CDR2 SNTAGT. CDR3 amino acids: CASSLQGAKGYEQFF. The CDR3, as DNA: TGTGCCAGCAGTTTACAGGGGGCTAAAGGCTATGAGCAGTTCTTC.

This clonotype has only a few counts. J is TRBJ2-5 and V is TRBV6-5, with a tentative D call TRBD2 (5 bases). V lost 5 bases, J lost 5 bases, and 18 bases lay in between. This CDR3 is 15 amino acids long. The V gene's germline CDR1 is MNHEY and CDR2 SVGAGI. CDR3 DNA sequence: TGTGCCAGCAGTCCCTCAAATGGGCCGGGGGAGACCCAGTACTTC. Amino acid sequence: CASSPSNGPGETQYF.

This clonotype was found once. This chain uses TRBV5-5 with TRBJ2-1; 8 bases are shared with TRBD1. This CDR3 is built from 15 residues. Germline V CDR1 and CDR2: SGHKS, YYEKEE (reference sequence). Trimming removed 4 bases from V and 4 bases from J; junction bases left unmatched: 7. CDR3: CASSSGDRRYNEQFF. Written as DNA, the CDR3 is TGTGCCAGCAGCAGTGGGGACAGGAGATACAATGAGCAGTTCTTC.

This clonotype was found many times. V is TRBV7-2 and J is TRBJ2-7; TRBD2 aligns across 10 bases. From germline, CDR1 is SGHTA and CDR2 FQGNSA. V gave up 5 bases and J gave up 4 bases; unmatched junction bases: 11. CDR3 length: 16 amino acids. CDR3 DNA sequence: TGTGCCAGCAGCCCTGGGCTAGCGGGGGATTGGTACGAGCAGTACGTC. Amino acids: CASSPGLAGDWYEQYV.

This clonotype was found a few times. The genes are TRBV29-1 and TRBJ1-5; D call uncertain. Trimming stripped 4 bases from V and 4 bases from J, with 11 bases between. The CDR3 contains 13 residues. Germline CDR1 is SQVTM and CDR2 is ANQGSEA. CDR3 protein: CSVVWVRNQPQHF. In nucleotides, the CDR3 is TGCAGCGTTGTTTGGGTAAGAAATCAGCCCCAGCATTTT.

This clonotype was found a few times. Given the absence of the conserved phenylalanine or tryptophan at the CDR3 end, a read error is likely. The CDR3 spells CASSLVLGHNSPLHL. For the CDR3, the DNA is TGTGCCAGCAGCTTAGTCCTCGGGCATAATTCACCCCTCCACCTT. The chain couples TRBV7-2 to TRBJ1-6; D is ambiguous. The length of the CDR3 is 15 residues. The germline CDR1 and CDR2 sequences are SGHTA and FQGNSA. V lost 1 base and J lost 5, with 9 bases in between.